A selection of T cell receptor beta chains follows, all from one sample in a study of shared clonotypes between healthy human individuals. Measured with immunoSEQ multiplex PCR; TCRdb has only the in-frame clones, and not every one. Of around 1.9 million clones listed, roughly 91% are singletons. The sample taken for sequencing was naive CD8+ T cells from PBMCs. These receptors all come from a man aged 18 to 30 in good health. Some clones in this sample may be carry-over from other donors' samples. Both conserved end residues are part of each CDR3. Fields, in order: clone size, J gene, V gene, D gene, CDR3 DNA, CDR3 protein. D genes are given only for firm matches. A clone size is listed for some rows: how often the clone was seen (once, few, many), or a class if it is expanded.

once | TRBJ2-7 | TRBV7-2 | - | TGTGCCAGTTCGGGCCGGAGCGACTACGAGCAGTACTTC | CASSGRSDYEQYF
- | TRBJ2-1 | TRBV7-8 | - | TGTGCCAGCAGCTTAGTAGGGGGTCCTCAGTTCTTC | CASSLVGGPQFF
- | TRBJ2-7 | TRBV7-3 | TRBD2 | TGTGCCAGCAGCCCCGCCGGGACTAGTTCCTACGAGCAGTACTTC | CASSPAGTSSYEQYF
- | TRBJ2-2 | TRBV6-1 | - | TGTGCCGTCCATGAGGGGGTGAACACCGGGGAGCTGTTTTTT | CAVHEGVNTGELFF
- | TRBJ2-7 | TRBV9 | TRBD1 | TGTGCCAGCAGCGTCTCCGGGACAGCAACCTACGAGCAGTACTTC | CASSVSGTATYEQYF
- | TRBJ1-2 | TRBV6-6 | - | TGTGCCAGCAGAGACCCGGTGTGGGAGGCCTATGGCTACACCTTC | CASRDPVWEAYGYTF
- | TRBJ1-3 | TRBV19 | TRBD1 | TGTGCCAGTACCCCGGGTAAGGGGGCGATTGGAAACACCATATATTTT | CASTPGKGAIGNTIYF
- | TRBJ2-1 | TRBV27 | TRBD2 | TGTGCCAGCAGTTTACAGCGGGAGTACAATGAGCAGTTCTTC | CASSLQREYNEQFF
- | TRBJ2-7 | TRBV11-2 | - | TGTGCCAGCAGCTTAAGGACAGTTCTAGCCTACGAGCAGTACTTC | CASSLRTVLAYEQYF
- | TRBJ2-7 | TRBV6-1 | TRBD2 | TGTGCCATCACGTTATCCTGGGAGGGTTTCTACGAGCAGTACTTC | CAITLSWEGFYEQYF